These T cell receptor beta chains were read from a single sample in a study of low-dose radiotherapy and immunotherapy resistance in tumors. One entry per CDR3 protein results from TCRdb running MiXCR on the reads. The sample contains 30,000 to 50,000 distinct CDR3 sequences, about a third of which appear only once. The material was PBMCs, obtained before treatment. The receptor set was obtained from a male donor with gallbladder cancer. The CDR3 runs from the conserved cysteine through the conserved F or W. Fields, in order: CDR3 protein, CDR3 DNA, D gene, clone size, J gene, V gene. D genes are given only for firm matches. Expanded clones get a size class; other rows say once, few or many, or leave the size out.

CDR3aa: CSASVVGKQGARETQYF
CDR3nt: TGCAGTGCTAGCGTAGTGGGTAAACAGGGGGCTCGAGAGACCCAGTACTTC
d_gene: TRBD1
abundance: -
j_gene: TRBJ2-5
v_gene: TRBV20-1

CDR3aa: CAWNKGVGELFF
CDR3nt: TGTGCCTGGAATAAGGGGGTCGGGGAGCTGTTTTTT
d_gene: -
abundance: many
j_gene: TRBJ2-2
v_gene: TRBV30

CDR3aa: CASSLGSGPRTGELFF
CDR3nt: TGTGCCAGCAGTTTAGGGTCGGGGCCTCGGACCGGGGAGCTGTTTTTT
d_gene: -
abundance: -
j_gene: TRBJ2-2
v_gene: TRBV12-3/TRBV12-4

CDR3aa: CASSLEGQGTYEQYF
CDR3nt: TGTGCCAGCAGCTTGGAGGGACAGGGAACCTACGAGCAGTACTTC
d_gene: TRBD1
abundance: -
j_gene: TRBJ2-7
v_gene: TRBV5-5

CDR3aa: CASTAGARSYNEQFF
CDR3nt: TGTGCCAGTACTGCGGGGGCCCGCTCCTACAATGAGCAGTTCTTC
d_gene: -
abundance: many
j_gene: TRBJ2-1
v_gene: TRBV6-5

CDR3aa: CASSLGGRGDTQYF
CDR3nt: TGTGCCAGCAGCTTAGGAGGCAGGGGGGATACGCAGTATTTT
d_gene: TRBD1
abundance: many
j_gene: TRBJ2-3
v_gene: TRBV7-2

CDR3aa: CSASPWQTERETQYF
CDR3nt: TGCAGTGCTTCACCCTGGCAGACCGAGAGGGAGACCCAGTACTTC
d_gene: -
abundance: -
j_gene: TRBJ2-5
v_gene: TRBV20-1

CDR3aa: CASTIPGGHEQYF
CDR3nt: TGTGCCAGCACCATCCCAGGGGGGCACGAGCAGTACTTC
d_gene: -
abundance: medium-sized
j_gene: TRBJ2-7
v_gene: TRBV5-5

CDR3aa: CSARLRGAGTGELFF
CDR3nt: TGCAGTGCTAGATTGAGAGGGGCCGGCACCGGGGAGCTGTTTTTT
d_gene: -
abundance: many
j_gene: TRBJ2-2
v_gene: TRBV20-1

CDR3aa: CASSLDSGTSYEQYF
CDR3nt: TGCGCCAGCAGCTTGGATTCCGGGACCTCCTACGAGCAGTACTTC
d_gene: -
abundance: many
j_gene: TRBJ2-7
v_gene: TRBV5-1

CDR3aa: CASSLGRYDETQYF
CDR3nt: TGCGCCAGCAGCTTGGGCCGATACGACGAGACCCAGTACTTC
d_gene: -
abundance: -
j_gene: TRBJ2-5
v_gene: TRBV5-1

CDR3aa: CASSTQQGLGPQHF
CDR3nt: TGTGCCAGTAGTACTCAACAGGGTTTAGGACCCCAGCATTTT
d_gene: -
abundance: many
j_gene: TRBJ1-5
v_gene: TRBV19

CDR3aa: CASSPPGVAAVETQYF
CDR3nt: TGTGCCAGCAGCCCGCCCGGGGTAGCGGCAGTGGAGACCCAGTACTTC
d_gene: -
abundance: many
j_gene: TRBJ2-5
v_gene: TRBV5-6

CDR3aa: CASSDGTSGLETQYF
CDR3nt: TGTGCCAGCAGTGATGGGACTAGCGGACTAGAGACCCAGTACTTC
d_gene: TRBD2
abundance: few
j_gene: TRBJ2-5
v_gene: TRBV6-2/TRBV6-3

CDR3aa: CASSRPGQGAYEQYF
CDR3nt: TGTGCCAGCAGCCGACCGGGACAGGGGGCCTACGAGCAGTACTTC
d_gene: TRBD1
abundance: medium-sized
j_gene: TRBJ2-7
v_gene: TRBV7-9

CDR3aa: CASSPRGSSGRWAEQFF
CDR3nt: TGTGCCAGCAGCCCCCGGGGGAGCAGCGGGAGGTGGGCTGAGCAGTTCTTC
d_gene: TRBD2
abundance: many
j_gene: TRBJ2-1
v_gene: TRBV7-3

CDR3aa: CASSEAGGTGELFF
CDR3nt: TGTGCCAGCAGTGAAGCGGGGGGTACCGGGGAGCTGTTTTTT
d_gene: -
abundance: many
j_gene: TRBJ2-2
v_gene: TRBV6-1

CDR3aa: CASSAPSPRGYGYTF
CDR3nt: TGTGCCAGCAGTGCCCCTTCTCCTAGGGGCTATGGCTACACCTTC
d_gene: -
abundance: -
j_gene: TRBJ1-2
v_gene: TRBV25-1

CDR3aa: CSARKGQANSYEQYF
CDR3nt: TGCAGTGCAAGAAAGGGACAGGCTAACTCCTACGAGCAGTACTTC
d_gene: TRBD1
abundance: many
j_gene: TRBJ2-7
v_gene: TRBV20-1

CDR3aa: CASSLNGLAGFNEQFF
CDR3nt: TGTGCCAGCAGCTTAAATGGACTAGCGGGATTCAATGAGCAGTTCTTC
d_gene: TRBD2
abundance: -
j_gene: TRBJ2-1
v_gene: TRBV11-2

CDR3aa: CASSDSFMTSHEQFF
CDR3nt: TGTGCCAGCAGTGACTCCTTCATGACTAGCCATGAGCAGTTCTTC
d_gene: TRBD2
abundance: once
j_gene: TRBJ2-1
v_gene: TRBV6-4

CDR3aa: CASSFGTGSTEQFF
CDR3nt: TGCGCCAGCAGCTTTGGGACAGGGTCAACTGAGCAGTTCTTC
d_gene: TRBD1
abundance: -
j_gene: TRBJ2-1
v_gene: TRBV5-1

CDR3aa: CASRPGLAIAETQYF
CDR3nt: TGTGCCAGCAGACCGGGACTAGCGATTGCTGAGACCCAGTACTTC
d_gene: TRBD2
abundance: once
j_gene: TRBJ2-5
v_gene: TRBV6-5

CDR3aa: CASSQVGGRGTDTQYF
CDR3nt: TGTGCCAGCAGCCAAGTCGGCGGGAGGGGCACAGATACGCAGTATTTT
d_gene: TRBD2
abundance: -
j_gene: TRBJ2-3
v_gene: TRBV3-1

CDR3aa: CASSSERVTSLETQYF
CDR3nt: TGCGCCAGCAGCTCCGAACGTGTGACTAGTTTGGAGACCCAGTACTTC
d_gene: -
abundance: many
j_gene: TRBJ2-5
v_gene: TRBV5-1

CDR3aa: CSVGGTRQGNSYEQYF
CDR3nt: TGCAGCGTGGGTGGAACAAGACAGGGGAACTCCTACGAGCAGTACTTC
d_gene: TRBD1
abundance: many
j_gene: TRBJ2-7
v_gene: TRBV29-1

CDR3aa: CASSLPTGRQGNQPQHF
CDR3nt: TGTGCCAGCAGTTTACCGACAGGGCGGCAAGGTAATCAGCCCCAGCATTTT
d_gene: TRBD1
abundance: -
j_gene: TRBJ1-5
v_gene: TRBV28

CDR3aa: CASSSGTSSNYGYTF
CDR3nt: TGTGCCAGCTCGTCCGGGACAAGTTCTAACTATGGCTACACCTTC
d_gene: -
abundance: once
j_gene: TRBJ1-2
v_gene: TRBV18

CDR3aa: CASSDRISYEQYF
CDR3nt: TGCGCCAGCAGCGACAGGATCTCCTACGAGCAGTACTTC
d_gene: -
abundance: many
j_gene: TRBJ2-7
v_gene: TRBV4-1

CDR3aa: CASSAGGGGNEQFF
CDR3nt: TGCGCCAGCAGCGCAGGGGGGGGCGGGAATGAGCAGTTCTTC
d_gene: -
abundance: -
j_gene: TRBJ2-1
v_gene: TRBV5-1

CDR3aa: CASSSLVSYEQYF
CDR3nt: TGTGCCAGCAGTTCACTAGTATCCTACGAGCAGTACTTC
d_gene: -
abundance: -
j_gene: TRBJ2-7
v_gene: TRBV28

CDR3aa: CASSPGAQGLLEQYF
CDR3nt: TGTGCCAGCAGTCCCGGTGCGCAGGGCTTGCTCGAGCAGTACTTC
d_gene: -
abundance: medium-sized
j_gene: TRBJ2-7
v_gene: TRBV28

CDR3aa: CSARDPSGPQYNEQFF
CDR3nt: TGCAGTGCTAGAGATCCATCGGGACCCCAATACAATGAGCAGTTCTTC
d_gene: -
abundance: once
j_gene: TRBJ2-1
v_gene: TRBV20-1

CDR3aa: CASWVGGLNNSPLHF
CDR3nt: TGTGCCAGCTGGGTTGGGGGTTTGAATAATTCACCCCTCCACTTT
d_gene: -
abundance: many
j_gene: TRBJ1-6
v_gene: TRBV2

CDR3aa: CASHVGGAVDTEAFF
CDR3nt: TGTGCCAGCCACGTGGGGGGCGCAGTGGACACTGAAGCTTTCTTT
d_gene: -
abundance: many
j_gene: TRBJ1-1
v_gene: TRBV6-2/TRBV6-3

CDR3aa: CASSHGTQTANYGYTF
CDR3nt: TGTGCCAGCAGCCATGGGACACAGACCGCTAACTATGGCTACACCTTC
d_gene: -
abundance: -
j_gene: TRBJ1-2
v_gene: TRBV3-1

CDR3aa: CASSLRSGGSAKNIQYF
CDR3nt: TGTGCCAGCAGCTTAAGGTCTGGCGGGAGCGCCAAAAACATTCAGTACTTC
d_gene: TRBD2
abundance: many
j_gene: TRBJ2-4
v_gene: TRBV7-2

CDR3aa: CASSPPGHSGLFF
CDR3nt: TGTGCCAGCAGCCCACCGGGACATTCTGGGCTGTTCTTC
d_gene: -
abundance: many
j_gene: TRBJ2-1
v_gene: TRBV6-2/TRBV6-3

CDR3aa: CASSLSITDTQYF
CDR3nt: TGTGCCAGCAGTTTAAGTATCACAGATACGCAGTATTTT
d_gene: -
abundance: many
j_gene: TRBJ2-3
v_gene: TRBV28

CDR3aa: CASSLASSEQYF
CDR3nt: TGTGCCAGCAGCTTAGCTTCTTCCGAGCAGTACTTC
d_gene: -
abundance: many
j_gene: TRBJ2-7
v_gene: TRBV7-9

CDR3aa: CASSEGQGARAKNIQYF
CDR3nt: TGTGCCAGCAGTGAGGGACAGGGCGCGAGAGCCAAAAACATTCAGTACTTC
d_gene: TRBD1
abundance: many
j_gene: TRBJ2-4
v_gene: TRBV2

CDR3aa: CASSSPIRAKNIQYF
CDR3nt: TGTGCCAGCAGCTCCCCAATCCGGGCGAAAAACATTCAGTACTTC
d_gene: -
abundance: many
j_gene: TRBJ2-4
v_gene: TRBV7-2

CDR3aa: CASRGSGSRGAGEQYF
CDR3nt: TGTGCCAGCAGAGGCAGTGGAAGTCGGGGCGCGGGGGAGCAGTACTTC
d_gene: -
abundance: -
j_gene: TRBJ2-7
v_gene: TRBV6-6

CDR3aa: CASSHPLDNEQFF
CDR3nt: TGCGCCAGCAGCCACCCCCTGGACAATGAGCAGTTCTTC
d_gene: -
abundance: -
j_gene: TRBJ2-1
v_gene: TRBV28

CDR3aa: CASSLGQGNEQYF
CDR3nt: TGTGCCAGCAGCTTAGGACAGGGGAACGAGCAGTACTTC
d_gene: TRBD1
abundance: once
j_gene: TRBJ2-7
v_gene: TRBV11-2

CDR3aa: CASSEQGLQAETQYF
CDR3nt: TGTGCCAGCAGTGAACAGGGTTTACAGGCAGAGACCCAGTACTTC
d_gene: -
abundance: -
j_gene: TRBJ2-5
v_gene: TRBV2

CDR3aa: CASSSSALSSYNEQFF
CDR3nt: TGTGCCAGTAGTAGCAGCGCCCTGAGCTCCTACAATGAGCAGTTCTTC
d_gene: -
abundance: many
j_gene: TRBJ2-1
v_gene: TRBV19

CDR3aa: CSAHRQGNYNEQFF
CDR3nt: TGCAGTGCACATAGACAAGGGAACTACAATGAGCAGTTCTTC
d_gene: -
abundance: -
j_gene: TRBJ2-1
v_gene: TRBV20-1

CDR3aa: CASSPLGQGEYNEQFF
CDR3nt: TGTGCCAGCAGTCCGCTGGGACAGGGGGAATACAATGAGCAGTTCTTC
d_gene: TRBD1
abundance: many
j_gene: TRBJ2-1
v_gene: TRBV27

CDR3aa: CASSVAQTSGGTDTQYF
CDR3nt: TGTGCCAGCAGCGTAGCTCAAACGAGCGGGGGCACAGATACGCAGTATTTT
d_gene: TRBD2
abundance: -
j_gene: TRBJ2-3
v_gene: TRBV9

CDR3aa: CASRTSGNTEAFF
CDR3nt: TGTGCCAGCAGAACTTCTGGGAACACTGAAGCTTTCTTT
d_gene: -
abundance: many
j_gene: TRBJ1-1
v_gene: TRBV27

CDR3aa: CASSRQTIDTQYF
CDR3nt: TGTGCCAGTAGTCGACAGACAATAGATACGCAGTATTTT
d_gene: -
abundance: many
j_gene: TRBJ2-3
v_gene: TRBV19

CDR3aa: CASSYVTGELFF
CDR3nt: TGTGCCAGCAGTTACGTCACCGGGGAGCTGTTTTTT
d_gene: -
abundance: many
j_gene: TRBJ2-2
v_gene: TRBV6-2/TRBV6-3

CDR3aa: CASSQEFQGTEETQYF
CDR3nt: TGTGCCAGCAGCCAAGAATTTCAAGGCACGGAGGAGACCCAGTACTTC
d_gene: -
abundance: many
j_gene: TRBJ2-5
v_gene: TRBV4-2